This TCR beta chain was sequenced during a study of T-cell memory formation after mild COVID-19. The study's findings and limits: Some clones that responded were present in memory (sampled pre-infection), which suggests cross-reactive memory joined.

This clonotype was counted many times. The antigen remains unidentified. TCRdb independently ran MiXCR on the 5' RACE reads; one entry per CDR3 protein. Among about 240,000 distinct CDR3 sequences listed, approximately 9% were seen once. The sequencing sample was made of PBMCs or a T cell subset sorted from them (not recorded which). The sequence came from a man aged 18 to 30 who had mild COVID-19 (a few samples of this study predate the infection). Cell type and time point are not known.

The CDR3 sequence is CASSYDSPPGPSGEQYF. The CDR3 DNA reads TGTGCCAGCAGTTACGATAGCCCACCCGGACCGTCAGGCGAGCAGTACTTC. The V gene is TRBV6-5, the J gene TRBJ2-7; D is unresolved. The CDR3 is 17 residues long. Trimming left V 2 bases short and J 6 bases short, with 23 bases between. CDR1 is MNHEY and CDR2 is SVGAGI in the germline V gene.